The clone carrying this TCR beta chain has a handful of counts. This entry belongs to a study of OX40 agonist ivuxolimab in advanced cancers. Study at large: Therapy given before enrollment (anti-PD-1, anti-PD-L1 or anti-CTLA-4) was allowed, and around 41% had some.

Profiling relied on immunoSEQ multiplex PCR, and the TCRdb table lists in-frame clones only, not all of them. Altogether some 76,000 clones are present, 84% being singletons, with the ten largest covering approximately 7%. This CDR3 is 13 amino acids long. Per germline, CDR1 MNHEY and CDR2 SMNVEV (reference sequence). With 7 bases clipped from V and 5 bases from J, the junction kept 7 bases outside the gene matches. Baseline, cycle 4 day 1, and cycle 7 day 1 were the blood sampling points. V gene TRBV27 combines with J gene TRBJ2-5, with 7 bases matching TRBD1. The sequence was obtained from an adult with an advanced solid tumor such as melanoma, head and neck, liver or kidney cancer. Sequenced here: CD4+ or CD8+ T cells sorted from blood, sampled in a trial of the OX40 agonist ivuxolimab. The CDR3 reads CASKKGARETQYF. In DNA form, the CDR3 reads TGTGCCAGCAAGAAGGGGGCGAGGGAGACCCAGTACTTC.